These 6 T cell receptor beta chains originate from one sample sequenced in a study of blood T cell repertoires in COVID-19. Sequencing was performed with immunoSEQ multiplex PCR; in TCRdb, only in-frame clones are kept and a portion is missing. Found here are 90,000 to 150,000 clones, 55% to 75% of them singletons; the top ten hold under 1%. The sample comprised peripheral blood. The origin of the receptors is a human donor with acute or convalescent COVID-19. The donor label of this sample is uncertain.

The CDR3, as DNA: TGTGCCAGCAGTGGACTAGCGGGGGGTCCCGGCACCGGGGAGCTGTTTTTT. It translates to CASSGLAGGPGTGELFF. The V and J genes are TRBV6-1 and TRBJ2-2; 13 bases match TRBD2. CDR1 and CDR2 from the germline V gene are MNHNS and SASEGT. This CDR3 is built from 17 residues. V gave up 4 bases and J gave up 4 bases; unmatched junction bases: 6.

The J gene is TRBJ1-6, the V gene TRBV18, with 7 bases aligning to TRBD1. Germline loops: CDR1 KGHSH, CDR2 LQKENI. The CDR3 spans 16 residues. With V trimmed by 3 bases and J by 6 bases, 8 bases remained unmatched. CDR3 bases: TGTGCCAGCTCACCGACAGGGAAGGTCATTAATTCACCCCTCCACTTT. Protein product: CASSPTGKVINSPLHF. Full variable domain (missing parts from reference TRBV18 and TRBJ1-6): NAGVMQNPRHLVRRRGQEARLRCSPMKGHSHVYWYRQLPEEGLKFMVYLQKENIIDESGMPKERFSAEFPKEGPSILRIQQVVRGDSAAYFCASSPTGKVINSPLHFGNGTRLTVT.

The chain carries TRBV20-1 and TRBJ2-1; TRBD1 might be the D (6 bases). V was shortened by 3 bases and J by 15 bases, with 15 bases between the two germline ends. CDR3 length equals 11 residues. Germline CDR1 is DFQATT and CDR2 is SNEGSKA (reference sequence). CDR3 in amino acids: CSASPGTSRFF. The CDR3 DNA reads as TGCAGTGCTAGTCCTGGGACATCCCGGTTCTTC.

This clone was detected a few times. The chain combines TRBV2 with TRBJ1-5; D not certain. CDR3 length equals 15 residues. CDR1 is SNHLY, CDR2 FYNNEI, per germline. Trimming cost V 7 bases and J 0 bases, with 13 bases left between them. The CDR3 spells CASILGRNSNQPQHF. Written as DNA, the CDR3 is TGTGCCAGCATCCTTGGGCGAAATAGCAATCAGCCCCAGCATTTT.

This clone appeared a few times. This rearrangement joins TRBV7-2 to TRBJ1-6; a weak D match, TRBD1 (6 bases). The CDR3 has 14 amino acids. Germline loops: CDR1 SGHTA, CDR2 FQGNSA. V lost 8 bases, J lost 6 bases, and 14 bases lay in between. CDR3 protein: CASQGRFRNSPLHF. The CDR3, as DNA: TGTGCCAGCCAGGGGCGCTTCCGTAATTCACCCCTCCACTTT.

The chain links TRBV30 to TRBJ1-2; possible D gene TRBD1, 6 bases. Trimming left V 0 bases short and J 4 bases short, with 15 bases between. Germline-derived CDR1 and CDR2 are GTSNPN and SVGIG (reference sequence). The CDR3 runs to 15 residues. In DNA form, the CDR3 reads TGTGCCTGGAGTGTACTGGGGGCTGGAGGCTATGGCTACACCTTC. This gives the protein CAWSVLGAGGYGYTF.